The present T cell receptor beta chain was sequenced within a study of lymphopenia after photon versus proton radiotherapy (dated by TCRdb to the late 2010s). Broadly, across the study: The immunological effects of photon versus proton radiation therapy were compared in patients with gastrointestinal tumors who developed high-grade lymphopenia. The cohort comprised about 22 patients with gastrointestinal tumors who received either photon or proton therapy and then developed lymphopenia. The goal of the study was to describe how the two radiation modalities differ in their effects on the immune system.

General study outcomes and caveats: The survival association was assessed only in patients who died, and the authors presented better survival with proton therapy as a possibility rather than a demonstrated result. Across the cohort, among patients who died, a greater drop in TCR diversity after the nadir was inversely correlated with overall survival time. Proton-treated patients stayed relatively stable during treatment, while photon-treated patients lost naive T cells and TCR diversity and gained effector/memory populations. After the lymphocyte count nadir, repertoires from photon-treated patients showed oligoclonal expansion, particularly of CD8+ Temra cells, and this expansion drove the decline in diversity.

The library was made by the immunoSEQ multiplex PCR assay. Deep sequencing of rearranged TCR beta loci, alongside multiparametric flow cytometry, was used to profile T cell repertoires. TCRdb mirrors the immuneACCESS table, restricted to in-frame sequences. Some clones are absent from its copies; in checked studies, under half trace to an unresolved V gene, and the reason for the others is unknown. This sample gives about 22,000 clones in total; nearly 95% of them show up just once. The ten biggest clones cover about 10% of the sample. The cysteine opens and the phenylalanine closes a CDR3 of 17 amino acids. This entry keeps only the CDR3 DNA: 51 bases, framed from base 1. CDR1 is given as ENHRY and CDR2 as SYGVKD, both from the germline V gene. V is clipped by 2 bases and J by 4 bases, and the sequence between their germline boundaries is 18 bases long. About this clone: This receptor's antigen is unknown. There are no base qualities to consult, and no much larger clone falls within one base.

The sample was peripheral blood, taken from a patient treated with proton-based radiotherapy. The sequence derives from a woman in her seventies with pancreatic cancer. Some clones in this sample may be carry-over from other donors' samples. The V gene is TRBV10-3 and the J gene is TRBJ2-1; the D gene is possibly TRBD2, with 8 bases matching. The CDR3 reads CAISEPGGSSGYNEQFF. The nucleotide sequence reads as follows: TGTGCCATCAGTGAGCCAGGGGGGTCTAGCGGGTACAATGAGCAGTTCTTC.